This section outlines one T cell receptor beta chain sequence together with its context. Its matching antigen is unknown. This record comes from a study of cytomegalovirus exposure and HLA in healthy donors. Study-wide results and caveats: Another analysis was done later, and it associated approximately 15,000 TCR beta sequences with HLA alleles at 0.05 false discovery rate. Most subjects had HLA-A and HLA-B alleles reportedly predicted accurately by TCR beta sequences. Earlier analysis yielded a pattern in which most TCR beta V segments were productive about 90% or about 30% of the time.

V lost 3 bases and J lost 8; bases outside the gene matches: 8. This CDR3 has 16 residues. Per germline, CDR1 SGHAT and CDR2 FQNNGV. PCR amplification relied on 60 Vbeta primers (plus 13 Jbeta primers). Profiling relied on immunoSEQ multiplex PCR, and the TCRdb table lists in-frame clones only, not all of them. Here the sample spans over 80,000 clones, about three quarters being singletons. The TCR comes from a female donor in good health and CMV-seronegative. The chain joins TRBV11-2 to TRBJ2-1; 12 bases fit TRBD2. The sequenced sample was PBMCs. CDR3 loop: CASSLYSTSGRDEQFF. DNA for the CDR3: TGTGCCAGCAGCTTGTACTCGACTAGCGGGAGAGATGAGCAGTTCTTC.